The 17 T cell receptor beta chains in this list originate from one sample, sequenced in a study of OX40 agonist ivuxolimab in advanced cancers. TCRdb's table, derived via immunoSEQ multiplex PCR, lists solely in-frame clones and lacks some. The sample lists more than 70,000 clones; approximately 84% were seen once. The starting material was CD4+ or CD8+ T cells sorted from blood, obtained in a trial of the OX40 agonist ivuxolimab. These receptors all come from an adult with an advanced solid tumor such as melanoma, head and neck, liver or kidney cancer.

This chain uses TRBV28 with TRBJ1-5; D unresolved. Germline V gene lookup returns CDR1 MDHEN and CDR2 SYDVKM. The CDR3 length is 13 residues. Trimming shortened V by 6 bases and J by 3 bases, and 9 bases separated the two germline ends. CDR3 in DNA: TGTGCCAGCAGCCTGGGGTACAATCAGCCCCAGCATTTT. Amino acid sequence: CASSLGYNQPQHF.

This chain connects TRBV15 to TRBJ2-1, with 8 bases identical to TRBD2. With V trimmed by 1 base and J by 1 base, 3 bases remained unmatched. The length of the CDR3 is 16 residues. CDR1 LNHNV and CDR2 YYDKDF come from the germline V gene (reference sequence). The CDR3 DNA reads TGTGCCACCAGCAGAGTGGTAGCGGGGTCCTACAATGAGCAGTTCTTC. Protein sequence: CATSRVVAGSYNEQFF.

The chain has TRBV4-1 and TRBJ1-2; no clear D gene. This CDR3 spans 14 amino acids. Trimming shortened V by 2 bases and J by 3 bases, and 10 bases separated the two germline ends. Germline CDR1 reads MGHRA; CDR2 reads YSYEKL. Here the CDR3 reads CASSQSRADYGYTF. Written as DNA, the CDR3 is TGCGCCAGCAGCCAAAGTAGGGCCGACTATGGCTACACCTTC.

The chain is built from TRBV10-3 and TRBJ2-1; D is tentatively TRBD1 or TRBD2 (5 bases each). The CDR3 contains 14 residues. Germline CDR1 ENHRY, CDR2 SYGVKD. Deletions cut 5 bases from V and 8 bases from J, with 16 bases between. This chain's CDR3 is CAISRDPPLDEQFF. The CDR3 region has the DNA TGTGCCATCAGTCGGGACCCCCCCCTGGATGAGCAGTTCTTC.

The rearrangement joins TRBV7-8 to TRBJ2-1, with a weak D call TRBD2 (6 bases). Germline V lookup: CDR1 SGHVS, CDR2 FQNEAQ. Trimming removed 5 bases from V and 7 bases from J, with 15 bases in between. The CDR3 spans 14 residues. The DNA for the CDR3 is TGTGCCAGCAGCCAAAGCGGGCTCGCTAATGAGCAGTTCTTC. It translates to CASSQSGLANEQFF.

The chain employs TRBV27 and TRBJ1-1; no reliable D call. The germline V and J ends were trimmed by 4 bases and 0 bases, with 9 bases remaining between them. CDR3 length: 14 residues. The V gene's germline CDR1 is MNHEY and CDR2 SMNVEV (reference sequence). CDR3 amino acids: CASSSEEMNTEAFF. CDR3 sequence (DNA): TGTGCCAGCAGTTCAGAGGAAATGAACACTGAAGCTTTCTTT.

The chain employs TRBV5-1 and TRBJ2-7; either TRBD1 or TRBD2 may fit D (6 bases each). Germline CDR1 SGHRS, CDR2 YFSETQ. Trimming pared 4 bases from V and 3 bases from J, leaving 17 bases between. The CDR3 sequence is 15 residues long. CDR3 region: CASSREAGDFYEQYF. The DNA for the CDR3 is TGCGCCAGCAGCCGAGAAGCAGGGGACTTCTACGAGCAGTACTTC.

V and J are TRBV15 and TRBJ2-5; D remains unclear. The last part of the DNA fits TRBJ2-7 better; the J call may be wrong. The CDR3 runs 14 residues. Germline V gene sequence: CDR1 LNHNV, CDR2 YYDKDF (reference sequence). The CDR3 loop reads CATSRDEGYHEQYF. The CDR3 nucleotides are TGTGCCACCAGCAGAGATGAAGGGTACCACGAGCAGTACTTC.

The chain links TRBV5-1 to TRBJ2-1; TRBD2 aligns across 7 bases. From germline, CDR1 is SGHRS and CDR2 YFSETQ. This CDR3 is 13 amino acids long. V gave up 4 bases and J gave up 10 bases; unmatched junction bases: 8. The DNA of the CDR3 is TGCGCCAGCAGCGAGGAGGGTAGCGGGGAGCAGTTCTTC. Its translation is CASSEEGSGEQFF.

The rearrangement links TRBV29-1 to TRBJ2-3, with TRBD1 matching over 8 bases. The CDR3 runs to 15 residues. The junction had 8 bases not matched to a gene; V was cut back by 4 bases and J by 2 bases. Germline V gives CDR1 SQVTM, CDR2 ANQGSEA. The CDR3 sequence is CSVVWAGGPTDTQYF. The CDR3 bases are TGCAGCGTTGTCTGGGCAGGGGGCCCCACAGATACGCAGTATTTT.

This chain links TRBV4-3 with TRBJ1-2; D not resolved. The CDR3 loop spans 15 amino acids. Germline loops: CDR1 LGHNA, CDR2 YSLEER. Trimming took 1 base from V and 4 from J, leaving 13 bases between them. DNA of the CDR3: TGCGCCAGCAGCCAAGCGATACGGAGCCCCTATGGCTACACCTTC. Amino acids: CASSQAIRSPYGYTF.

The chain has TRBV6-5 and TRBJ1-5; D gene uncertain. Per germline, CDR1 MNHEY and CDR2 SVGAGI. The CDR3 totals 14 residues. Trimming took 7 bases from V and 4 from J, leaving 14 bases between them. DNA of the CDR3: TGTGCCAGCAACCCCAGAACTAAAAATCAGCCCCAGCATTTT. It translates to CASNPRTKNQPQHF.

The chain combines TRBV5-6 with TRBJ1-2; D gene uncertain. Per the germline V gene, CDR1 is SGHDT and CDR2 is YYEEEE. The CDR3 spans 19 residues. Between the trimmed V and J ends, which lost 4 bases and 0 bases, there was a span of 25 bases. As DNA, the CDR3 is TGTGCCAGCAGCACCTCATTCTCCCTCGGGAACAGCGCTAACTATGGCTACACCTTC. Translated, it gives CASSTSFSLGNSANYGYTF.

The genes are TRBV5-4 and TRBJ2-3, with TRBD2 matching over 8 bases. The V gene's germline CDR1 is SGHNT and CDR2 YYREEE (reference sequence). After removal of 0 bases from V and 0 bases from J, the junction contained 0 bases not matched to a gene. The CDR3 contains 15 residues. The CDR3 here is CASSLVAGSTDTQYF. In nucleotides, the CDR3 is TGTGCCAGCAGCTTGGTAGCGGGGAGCACAGATACGCAGTATTTT.

This clone was observed a handful of times. The chain couples TRBV5-4 to TRBJ1-6; TRBD1 might be the D (5 bases). Trimming shortened V by 0 bases and J by 3 bases, and 7 bases separated the two germline ends. There are 15 residues in the CDR3. CDR1 and CDR2 from the germline V gene are SGHNT and YYREEE (reference sequence). For the CDR3, the DNA is TGTGCCAGCAGCTTGGTGGGGGTCTATAATTCACCCCTCCACTTT. This codes for CASSLVGVYNSPLHF.

This clone was counted a single time. The V and J genes are TRBV9 and TRBJ2-3, with 9 nucleotides matching TRBD2. Germline V gives CDR1 SGDLS, CDR2 YYNGEE. After removal of 0 bases from V and 1 base from J, the junction contained 6 bases not matched to a gene. The length of the CDR3 is 17 residues. This CDR3 reads CASSVGAREGGTDTQYF. CDR3 sequence (DNA): TGTGCCAGCAGCGTAGGGGCGCGGGAGGGGGGCACAGATACGCAGTATTTT.

The J gene is TRBJ1-1, the V gene TRBV19; D unclear. CDR1 and CDR2 (germline): LNHDA, SQIVND (reference sequence). There are 16 residues in the CDR3. Trimming left V 3 bases short and J 0 bases short, with 14 bases between. CDR3 region: CASSMTAVLMNTEAFF. The CDR3 DNA is TGTGCCAGTAGTATGACGGCGGTCTTAATGAACACTGAAGCTTTCTTT.